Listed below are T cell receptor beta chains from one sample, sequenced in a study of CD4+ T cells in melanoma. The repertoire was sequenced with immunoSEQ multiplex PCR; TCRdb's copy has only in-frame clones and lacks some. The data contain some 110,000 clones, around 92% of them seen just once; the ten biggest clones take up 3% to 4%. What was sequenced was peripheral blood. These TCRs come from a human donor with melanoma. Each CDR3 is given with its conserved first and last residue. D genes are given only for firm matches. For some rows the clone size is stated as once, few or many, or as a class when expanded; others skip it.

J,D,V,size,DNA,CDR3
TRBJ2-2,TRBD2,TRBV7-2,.,TGTGCCAGCAGCTCAAGCGGGGGGGCCACCGGGGAGCTGTTTTTT,CASSSSGGATGELFF
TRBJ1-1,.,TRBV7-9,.,TGTGCCAGCAGCTTAGGGGTTGAGGGCGGGCGTCTGGAGGGTTTCTTT,CASSLGVEGGRLEGFF
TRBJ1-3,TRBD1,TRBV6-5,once,TGTGCCAGCAGTTACTCGGGGACAGGGGGAAACACCATATATTTT,CASSYSGTGGNTIYF
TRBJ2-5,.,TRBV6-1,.,TGTGCCAGCAGAGGGGCTTTAGAGGTCGGGGACCAGTACTTC,CASRGALEVGDQYF
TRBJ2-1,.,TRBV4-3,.,TGCGCCAGCAGCCAAGATCATTCCGGGCAGCGGGAGTTCTTC,CASSQDHSGQREFF
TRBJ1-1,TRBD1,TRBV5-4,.,TGTGCCAGCAGCTTACAGACAGGGTTCAACGTAGCTTTCTTT,CASSLQTGFNVAFF
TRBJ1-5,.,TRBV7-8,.,TGTGCCAGCAGCTTAGCCAGCAATCAGCCCCAGCATTTT,CASSLASNQPQHF
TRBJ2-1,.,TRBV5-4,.,TGTGCCAGCAGCTTGGATGTCCGGCCCTACAATGAGCAGTTCTTC,CASSLDVRPYNEQFF
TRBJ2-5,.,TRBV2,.,TGTGCCAGCAGTGAAGAGGGTGGGGGGGGCGAAGAGACCCAGTACTTC,CASSEEGGGGEETQYF
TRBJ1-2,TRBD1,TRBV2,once,TGTGCCAGCAGGAGACAGGGCAGCTATGGCTACACCTTC,CASRRQGSYGYTF
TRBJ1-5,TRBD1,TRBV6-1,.,TGTGCCAGCAGTCAGGACAGGGGCGTTCGGCCCCAGCATTTT,CASSQDRGVRPQHF
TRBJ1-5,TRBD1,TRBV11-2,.,TGTGCCAGCAGCTCGGGCGAGGGACAGGGAAATCAGCCCCAGCATTTT,CASSSGEGQGNQPQHF
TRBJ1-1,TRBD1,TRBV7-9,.,TGTGCCAGCAGCACGGGACAGGGGAACACTGAAGCTTTCTTT,CASSTGQGNTEAFF
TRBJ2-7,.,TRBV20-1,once,TGCAGTGCTAGAATCTTCTACGAGCAGTACTTC,CSARIFYEQYF
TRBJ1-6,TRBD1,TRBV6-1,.,TGTGCCAGCAGTGGACCAGGGGGCGCAAGTTCACCCCTCCACTTT,CASSGPGGASSPLHF
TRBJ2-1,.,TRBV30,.,TGTGCCTGGGAGGATCCGGGTGAGCAGTTCTTC,CAWEDPGEQFF
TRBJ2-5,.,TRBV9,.,TGTGCCAGCTCAGAGAATCCGGGATCAAAACAAGAGACCCAGTACTTC,CASSENPGSKQETQYF
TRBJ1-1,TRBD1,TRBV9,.,TGTGCCAGCAGCGTCTGGACAGGCAACACTGAAGCTTTCTTT,CASSVWTGNTEAFF
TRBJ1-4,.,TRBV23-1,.,TGCGCCAGCAGTCAACAGGGTTTGGTAGAAAAACTGTTTTTT,CASSQQGLVEKLFF
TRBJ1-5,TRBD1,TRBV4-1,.,TGCGCCAGCAGCCCGGGACAGGGGAGGGATCAGCCCCAGCATTTT,CASSPGQGRDQPQHF
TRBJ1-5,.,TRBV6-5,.,TGTGCCAGCAGACCTCCGAATCAGCCCCAGCATTTT,CASRPPNQPQHF
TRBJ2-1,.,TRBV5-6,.,TGTGCCAGCAGCTCGGGTTGGACGCAGTTCTTC,CASSSGWTQFF
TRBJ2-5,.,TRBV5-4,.,TGTGCCAGCAGCTTCTGGACGGGTCAAGAGACCCAGTACTTC,CASSFWTGQETQYF
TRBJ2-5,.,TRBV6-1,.,TGTGCCAGCATGCGTTATTTCCAAGAGACCCAGTACTTC,CASMRYFQETQYF
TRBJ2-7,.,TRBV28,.,TGTGCCAGCAGGGGAGACTCTACCTACGAGCAGTACTTC,CASRGDSTYEQYF
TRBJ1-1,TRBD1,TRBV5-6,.,TGTGCCAGCAGCTCCAAAGCCAGGGGGCTTCAAGCTTTCTTT,CASSSKARGLQAFF
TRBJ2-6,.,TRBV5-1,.,TGCGCCAGCAGCTTAGAAGCTGGGGCCAACGTCCTGACTTTC,CASSLEAGANVLTF
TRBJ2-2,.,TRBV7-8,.,TGTGCCAGCAGCCCCCGACAGGACACCGGGGAGCTGTTTTTT,CASSPRQDTGELFF
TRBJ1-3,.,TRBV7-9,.,TGTGCCAGCAGCATGGGACGGCTAAACACCATATATTTT,CASSMGRLNTIYF
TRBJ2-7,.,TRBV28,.,TGTGCCAGCAGTTTAAGCTCTAAGGGGTACTCCTACGAGCAGTACTTC,CASSLSSKGYSYEQYF
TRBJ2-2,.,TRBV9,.,TGTGCCAGCAGCGTACTGGCTGCTCAGACCACCGGGGAGCTGTTTTTT,CASSVLAAQTTGELFF
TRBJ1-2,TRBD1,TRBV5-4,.,TGTGCCAGCAGCACGTCCGGACAGGGACATGGCTACACCTTC,CASSTSGQGHGYTF
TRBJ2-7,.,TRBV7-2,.,TGTGCCAGCAGCTTAGATTGGAGCTCCTACGAGCAGTACTTC,CASSLDWSSYEQYF
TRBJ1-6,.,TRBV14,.,TGTGCCAGCAGCCAAGATCCAGGGTATAATTCACCCCTCCACTTT,CASSQDPGYNSPLHF
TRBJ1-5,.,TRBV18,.,TGTGCCAGCTCACCCCGACACCAGGGAGGCAATCAGCCCCAGCATTTT,CASSPRHQGGNQPQHF
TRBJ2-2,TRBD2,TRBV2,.,TGTGCCAGCAGTGACGAGCGGGAGGTCGGGGAGCTGTTTTTT,CASSDEREVGELFF
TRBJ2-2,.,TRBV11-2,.,TGTGCCAGCAGCTTAGGGCTCCGCGGCAACACCGGGGAGCTGTTTTTT,CASSLGLRGNTGELFF
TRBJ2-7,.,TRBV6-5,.,TGTGCCAGCAGTTACTCCAGAAGCTCCTACGAGCAGTACTTC,CASSYSRSSYEQYF
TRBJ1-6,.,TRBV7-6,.,TGTGCCAGCAGCCCTGCCTTATCCACCGCCACCTATAATTCACCCCTCCACTTT,CASSPALSTATYNSPLHF
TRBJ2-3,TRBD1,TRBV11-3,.,TGTGCCAGCAGCTCTAAGGCCGGGACAGGGGTGCCAGATACGCAGTATTTT,CASSSKAGTGVPDTQYF